This TCR beta chain was captured by sequencing in a study of control samples from healthy donors and cancer patients. This table comes from immunoSEQ multiplex PCR, and its TCRdb copy is limited to in-frame clones, with some not included. The sample has 85,000 to 90,000 clones; 70% to 90% are singletons. CDR1 is LGHDT, CDR2 YNNKEL, per germline (reference sequence). V was pared by 1 base and J by 14 bases, with 9 bases between. This CDR3 contains 12 residues. J is TRBJ1-6 and V is TRBV3-1 (or the pseudogene TRBV3-2), with D perhaps matching TRBD1 (5 bases). Sequenced input: PBMCs. The TCR comes from a woman in her 50s with colorectal cancer. The CDR3: CASSQGGGSLHF. The DNA of the CDR3 is TGTGCCAGCAGCCAAGGCGGGGGGTCCCTCCACTTT.